Below, 2 T cell receptor beta chains from the same sample are listed, as sequenced in a study of molecular identifiers for immune sequencing clone quantification. Each CDR3 protein is one row after TCRdb ran MiXCR on the PCR reads. The sample lists approximately 550,000 distinct CDR3 sequences, roughly a fifth occurring once. Sequencing was performed on naive CD8+ T cells from blood, with Jurkat cell RNA spiked in. Subset of the sample: FACS-sorted CD8+CD4-CCR7+CD45RA+ naive T cells. All receptors come from a human donor in good health. Some libraries in this study had Jurkat cell RNA spiked in.

This clonotype appeared a few times. The chain joins TRBV12-3 or TRBV12-4 to TRBJ2-5, with D unclear. The CDR3 has 15 amino acids. The germline V and J ends were trimmed by 1 base and 4 bases, with 13 bases remaining between them. CDR3 nucleotide sequence: TGTGCCAGCAGTTTAGTCTCGCGAACGAGAGAGACCCAGTACTTC. This encodes CASSLVSRTRETQYF.

This clonotype was picked up many times. The rearrangement uses TRBV5-6 and TRBJ2-7; 16 bases map to TRBD2. The CDR3 runs to 16 residues. V lost 4 bases, J lost 2 bases, and 3 bases stayed unmatched. CDR1 is SGHDT, CDR2 YYEEEE, per germline. CDR3 nucleotides: TGTGCCAGCAGCCTGGGACTAGCGGGAGGGCCCTACGAGCAGTACTTC. This codes for CASSLGLAGGPYEQYF.